This TCR beta chain comes out of a study of T cells in localized non-small cell lung cancer. About this clone itself: The antigen is unknown.

CDR3 length: 16 amino acids. Germline CDR1 is MDHEN and CDR2 is SYDVKM. Trimming took off 3 bases at V and 6 bases at J, with 17 bases between the two ends. Assay used: immunoSEQ multiplex PCR; TCRdb lists only in-frame clones, some missing. The top ten hold roughly 3% of the sample, which has tens of thousands of clones, 80% to 90% seen once. Study conclusions and caveats: Turning up in adjacent lung were a median around 58 of the top 100 tumor clones. Sequencing, confined to only one tumor region, leaves heterogeneity possible. Adjacent uninvolved lung had the highest clonality, suggesting focused antigen responses.

The sample was peripheral blood, taken before any cancer treatment. The chain has TRBV28 and TRBJ2-2, with no clear D. The TCR sequence derives from a man aged 40 to 75 with stage I lung adenocarcinoma. The CDR3 loop is CASSFFASPISGELFF. DNA of the CDR3: TGTGCCAGCAGTTTTTTCGCCTCACCCATTTCCGGGGAGCTGTTTTTT.